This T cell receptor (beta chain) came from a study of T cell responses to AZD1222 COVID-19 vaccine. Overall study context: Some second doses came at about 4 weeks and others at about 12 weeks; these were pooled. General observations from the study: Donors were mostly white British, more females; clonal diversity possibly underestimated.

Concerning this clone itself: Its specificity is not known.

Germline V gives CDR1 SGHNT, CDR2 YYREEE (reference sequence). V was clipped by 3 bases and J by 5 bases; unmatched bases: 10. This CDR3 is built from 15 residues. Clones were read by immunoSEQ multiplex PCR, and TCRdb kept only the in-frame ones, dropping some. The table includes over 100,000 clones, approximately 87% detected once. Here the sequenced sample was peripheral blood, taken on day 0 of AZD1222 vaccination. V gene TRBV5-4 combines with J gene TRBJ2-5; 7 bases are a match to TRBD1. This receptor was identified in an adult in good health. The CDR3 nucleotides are TGTGCCAGCAGCTCACCGACAGGGCGGATTGAGACCCAGTACTTC. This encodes CASSSPTGRIETQYF.